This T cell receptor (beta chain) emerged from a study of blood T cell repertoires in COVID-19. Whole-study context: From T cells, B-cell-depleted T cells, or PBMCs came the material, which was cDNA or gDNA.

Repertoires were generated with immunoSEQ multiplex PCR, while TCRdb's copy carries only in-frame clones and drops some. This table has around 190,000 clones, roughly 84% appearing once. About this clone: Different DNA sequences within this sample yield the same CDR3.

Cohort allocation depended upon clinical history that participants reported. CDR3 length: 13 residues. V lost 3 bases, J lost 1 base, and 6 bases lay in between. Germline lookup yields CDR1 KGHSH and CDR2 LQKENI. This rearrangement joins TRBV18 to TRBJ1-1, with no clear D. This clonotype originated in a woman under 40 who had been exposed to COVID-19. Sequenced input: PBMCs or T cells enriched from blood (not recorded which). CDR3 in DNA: TGTGCCAGCTCACCGCGGGCGAACACTGAAGCTTTCTTT. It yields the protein CASSPRANTEAFF.